Sequencing of this TCR beta chain was carried out in a study of blood T cell repertoires in COVID-19. About the study: PBMCs, B-cell-depleted T cells, or T cells were the source of the cDNA or gDNA that made up the material.

This CDR3 contains 15 residues. CDR1 and CDR2 from the germline V gene are ENHRY and SYGVKD. Trimming stripped 8 bases from V and 0 bases from J, with 11 bases between. Libraries were prepared by immunoSEQ multiplex PCR; TCRdb keeps only in-frame clonotypes and omits some of them. The table has approximately 310,000 clones, 85% seen once. Which cohort a participant joined came from the clinical history participants gave. The sequence was collected from a woman in her thirties who had been exposed to COVID-19. The V call is TRBV10-3, the J call TRBJ1-6; D call uncertain. Sequencing was done on a sample of PBMCs or T cells enriched from blood (not recorded which). CDR3 bases: TGTGCCATCGTTGCGGAGAGCTCCTATAATTCACCCCTCCACTTT. Translation: CAIVAESSYNSPLHF.